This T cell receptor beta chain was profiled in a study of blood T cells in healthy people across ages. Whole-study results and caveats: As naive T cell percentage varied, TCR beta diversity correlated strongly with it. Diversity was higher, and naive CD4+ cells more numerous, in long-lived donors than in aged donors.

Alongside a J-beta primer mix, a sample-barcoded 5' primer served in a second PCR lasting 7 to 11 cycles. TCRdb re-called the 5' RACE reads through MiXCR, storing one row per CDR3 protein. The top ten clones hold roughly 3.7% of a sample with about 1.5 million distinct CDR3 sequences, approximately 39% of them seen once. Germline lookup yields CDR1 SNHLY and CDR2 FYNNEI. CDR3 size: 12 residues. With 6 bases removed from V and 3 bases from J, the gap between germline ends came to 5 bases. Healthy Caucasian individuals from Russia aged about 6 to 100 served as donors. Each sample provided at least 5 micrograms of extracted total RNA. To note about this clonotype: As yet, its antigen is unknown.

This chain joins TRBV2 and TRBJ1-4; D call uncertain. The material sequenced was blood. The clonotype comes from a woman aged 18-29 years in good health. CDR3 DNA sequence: TGTGCCAGCAGCAAGGCTAATGAAAAACTGTTTTTT. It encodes CASSKANEKLFF.